What follows are 10 T cell receptor beta chains derived from one specimen sequenced in a study of vaccination and CD4 T cells after COVID-19. For these receptors, no antigen is known. The Oncomine TCR Beta short-read assay was applied to DNA of cultured CD4+ T cells. TCRdb called the PCR reads again in MiXCR, with one record for every CDR3 protein. The sample carries some 11,000 distinct CDR3 sequences, 50% to 75% recorded once. Treatment meaning: roughly 10-day PBMC culture with coronavirus spike peptide pools or control peptides (ViraFEST assay). Sequenced material: CD4+ T cells from blood, cultured in vitro, taken before SARS-CoV-2 vaccination. All receptors come from a human donor who had recovered from COVID-19.

V gene TRBV7-2 combines with J gene TRBJ2-1, with 7 nucleotides matching TRBD2. Trimming removed 1 base from V and 7 bases from J; junction bases left unmatched: 7. Germline V gene sequence: CDR1 SGHTA, CDR2 FQGNSA. The CDR3 length is 15 residues. CDR3 sequence: CASSLGGGSRNEQFF. Here the CDR3 DNA reads TGTGCCAGCAGCTTAGGGGGGGGGAGCAGAAATGAGCAGTTCTTC.

This clonotype has just a few counts. This sequence joins TRBV20-1 and TRBJ2-3; 7 positions match TRBD2. CDR1 is DFQATT and CDR2 is SNEGSKA in the germline V gene (reference sequence). V lost 5 bases and J lost 4; bases outside the gene matches: 12. This CDR3 has 15 amino acids. The CDR3 reads CSASGGGWQSDTQYF. CDR3 nucleotide sequence: TGCAGTGCTTCTGGGGGGGGATGGCAGTCAGATACGCAGTATTTT.

The chain combines TRBV6-5 with TRBJ2-1, with D unresolved. The CDR3 is 15 amino acids. Germline CDR1 is MNHEY and CDR2 is SVGAGI. The V end was cut by 0 bases, the J end by 8 bases, with 14 bases between. The CDR3 bases are TGTGCCAGCAGTTACTCGAGATCTTCCGGGCATGAGCAGTTCTTC. Protein product: CASSYSRSSGHEQFF.

J is TRBJ1-1 and V is TRBV5-4; D gene ambiguous. The V gene's germline CDR1 is SGHNT and CDR2 YYREEE (reference sequence). V gave up 2 bases and J gave up 1 base, with 12 bases separating them. This CDR3 spans 15 amino acids. The CDR3 here is CASSFTVGRNTEAFF. The CDR3 DNA reads as TGTGCCAGCAGCTTTACGGTAGGGAGGAACACTGAAGCTTTCTTT.

The chain has TRBV7-2 and TRBJ2-7; weak D call: TRBD2 (7 bases). With 5 bases removed from V and 0 bases from J, the gap between germline ends came to 17 bases. CDR1 is SGHTA and CDR2 is FQGNSA in the germline V gene. The CDR3 is 16 amino acids. In DNA, the CDR3 is TGTGCCAGCAGCCCCCTCCCCCGGGGGGCCTCCTACGAGCAGTACTTC. Translating it yields CASSPLPRGASYEQYF.

J is TRBJ1-6 and V is TRBV11-2, with a possible D match to TRBD1 (5 bases). Trimming cost V 3 bases and J 6 bases, with 9 bases left between them. The germline gives CDR1 SGHAT, CDR2 FQNNGV. The CDR3 totals 14 residues. This CDR3 reads CASSLGVGNSPLHF. For the CDR3, the DNA is TGTGCCAGCAGCTTGGGGGTCGGTAATTCACCCCTCCACTTT.

The chain links TRBV19 to TRBJ2-3, with D uncertain. Trimming cost V 9 bases and J 0 bases, with 10 bases left between them. CDR1 is LNHDA, CDR2 SQIVND, per germline (reference sequence). This CDR3 contains 13 residues. The CDR3 DNA is TGTGCCAGCGCGATGTTTAGCACAGATACGCAGTATTTT. It yields the protein CASAMFSTDTQYF.

V is TRBV15 and J is TRBJ2-3; no clear D. Trimming left V 0 bases short and J 3 bases short, with 7 bases between. Germline-derived CDR1 and CDR2 are LNHNV and YYDKDF (reference sequence). The CDR3 has 14 residues. CDR3 DNA sequence: TGTGCCACCAGCAGAGAGGTAAAGACAGATACGCAGTATTTT. Protein product: CATSREVKTDTQYF.

The gene calls are TRBV12-5 and TRBJ1-5; D gene unclear. With 5 bases removed from V and 1 base from J, the gap between germline ends came to 12 bases. Germline CDR1 and CDR2: LGHNT and FRNRAP. The CDR3 consists of 15 residues. CDR3 DNA sequence: TGTGCTAGTGGTCCCCCCGTCGGGAGCAATCAGCCCCAGCATTTT. Protein product: CASGPPVGSNQPQHF.

The chain uses TRBV24-1 and TRBJ1-5; D unresolved. The length of the CDR3 is 12 residues. The germline V and J ends were trimmed by 4 bases and 5 bases, with 5 bases remaining between them. Germline-derived CDR1 and CDR2 are KGHDR and SFDVKD. CDR3 coding DNA: TGTGCCACCAGTGAGAGAGATCAGCCCCAGCATTTT. It yields the protein CATSERDQPQHF.